This TCR beta chain originates from a study of blood T cells in healthy people across ages. V lost 1 base to trimming and J lost 5 bases, with 10 bases between them. The CDR3 totals 14 residues. CDR1 and CDR2 (germline): SGDLS, YYNGEE. For the second PCR, which ran for 7 to 11 cycles, a sample-barcoded 5' primer and a J-beta primer mix were used. TCRdb passed the 5' RACE reads through MiXCR, listing each CDR3 protein once. The sample comprises 980,000 or so distinct CDR3 sequences, around 46% of which are singletons, and 13% rests with the top ten. The chain uses TRBV9 and TRBJ2-1; D gene unclear. Sequencing was carried out using blood. The sequence was collected from a man aged 25-45 years in good health. The CDR3 coding sequence is TGTGCCAGCAGCGTAAGTTGGAGAGACAATGAGCAGTTCTTC. Its protein is CASSVSWRDNEQFF.